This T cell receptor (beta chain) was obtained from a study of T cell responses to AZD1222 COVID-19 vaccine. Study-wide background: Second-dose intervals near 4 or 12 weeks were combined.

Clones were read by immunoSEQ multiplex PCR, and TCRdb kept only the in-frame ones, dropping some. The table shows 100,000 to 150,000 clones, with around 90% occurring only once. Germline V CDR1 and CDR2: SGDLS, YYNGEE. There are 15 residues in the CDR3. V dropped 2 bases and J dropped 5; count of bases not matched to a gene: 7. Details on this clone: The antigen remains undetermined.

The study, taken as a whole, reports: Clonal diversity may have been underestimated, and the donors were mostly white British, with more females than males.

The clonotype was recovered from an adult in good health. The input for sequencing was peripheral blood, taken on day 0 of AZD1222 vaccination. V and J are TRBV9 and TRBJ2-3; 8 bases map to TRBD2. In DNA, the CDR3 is TGTGCCAGCAGCGTGACACGGGAGGGGGGAGATACGCAGTATTTT. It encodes CASSVTREGGDTQYF.